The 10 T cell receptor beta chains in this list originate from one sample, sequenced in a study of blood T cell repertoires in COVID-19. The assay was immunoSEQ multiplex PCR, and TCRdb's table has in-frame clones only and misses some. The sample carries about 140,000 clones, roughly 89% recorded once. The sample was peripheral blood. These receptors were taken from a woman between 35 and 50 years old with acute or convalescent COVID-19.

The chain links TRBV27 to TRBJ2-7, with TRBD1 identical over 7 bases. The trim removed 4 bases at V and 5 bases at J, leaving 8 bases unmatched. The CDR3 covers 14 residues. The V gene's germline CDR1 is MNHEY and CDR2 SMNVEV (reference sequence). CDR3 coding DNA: TGTGCCAGCAGTTCCCTCGGGACAGAAAACGAGCAGTACTTC. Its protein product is CASSSLGTENEQYF.

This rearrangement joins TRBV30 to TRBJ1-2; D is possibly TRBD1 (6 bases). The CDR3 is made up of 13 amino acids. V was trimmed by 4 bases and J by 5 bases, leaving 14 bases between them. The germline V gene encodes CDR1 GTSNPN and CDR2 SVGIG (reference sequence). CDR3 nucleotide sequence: TGTGCCTGGACCGCCGTGGGGGCTTATGGCTACACCTTC. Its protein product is CAWTAVGAYGYTF.

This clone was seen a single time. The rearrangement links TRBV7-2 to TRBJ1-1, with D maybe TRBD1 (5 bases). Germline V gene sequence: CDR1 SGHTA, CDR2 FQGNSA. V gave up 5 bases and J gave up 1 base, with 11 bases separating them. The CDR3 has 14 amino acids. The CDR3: CASSPKGKNTEAFF. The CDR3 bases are TGTGCCAGCAGCCCTAAGGGGAAGAACACTGAAGCTTTCTTT.

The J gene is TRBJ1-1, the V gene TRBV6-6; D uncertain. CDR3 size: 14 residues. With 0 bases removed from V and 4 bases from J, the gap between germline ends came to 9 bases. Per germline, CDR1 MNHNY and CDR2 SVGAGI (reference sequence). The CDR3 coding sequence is TGTGCCAGCAGTTACTCGGAGGGTTCCACTGAAGCTTTCTTT. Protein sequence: CASSYSEGSTEAFF.

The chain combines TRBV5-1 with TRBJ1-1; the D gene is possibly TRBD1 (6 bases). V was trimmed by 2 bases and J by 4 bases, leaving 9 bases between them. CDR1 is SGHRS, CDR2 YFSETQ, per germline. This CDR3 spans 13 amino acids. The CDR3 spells CASSFRGGTEAFF. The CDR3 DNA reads TGCGCCAGCAGCTTTAGGGGGGGCACTGAAGCTTTCTTT.

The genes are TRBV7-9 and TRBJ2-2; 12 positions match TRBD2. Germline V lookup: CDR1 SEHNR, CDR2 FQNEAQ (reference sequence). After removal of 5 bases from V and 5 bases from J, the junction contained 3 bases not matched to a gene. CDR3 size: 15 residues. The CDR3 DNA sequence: TGTGCCAGCAGCCAGACTAGCGGGAGTACCGGGGAGCTGTTTTTT. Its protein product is CASSQTSGSTGELFF.

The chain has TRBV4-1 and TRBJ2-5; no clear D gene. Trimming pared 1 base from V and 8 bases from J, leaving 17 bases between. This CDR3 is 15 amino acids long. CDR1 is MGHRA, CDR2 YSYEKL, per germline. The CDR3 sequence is CASSQVLALQETQYF. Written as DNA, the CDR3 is TGCGCCAGCAGCCAAGTTCTGGCCCTCCAGGAAACCCAGTACTTC.

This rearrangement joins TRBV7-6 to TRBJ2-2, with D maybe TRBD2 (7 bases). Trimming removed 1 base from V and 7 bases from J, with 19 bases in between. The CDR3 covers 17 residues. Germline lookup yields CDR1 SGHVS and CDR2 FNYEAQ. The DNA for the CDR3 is TGTGCCAGCAGCTTAGTGGTATCGGGGGGCGAGTTCGGGGAGCTGTTTTTT. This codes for CASSLVVSGGEFGELFF.

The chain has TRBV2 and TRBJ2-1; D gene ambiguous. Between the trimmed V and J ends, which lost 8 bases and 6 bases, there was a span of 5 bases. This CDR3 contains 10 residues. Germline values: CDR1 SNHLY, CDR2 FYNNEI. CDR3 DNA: TGTGCCAGCCCCCTCAATGAGCAGTTCTTC. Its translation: CASPLNEQFF.

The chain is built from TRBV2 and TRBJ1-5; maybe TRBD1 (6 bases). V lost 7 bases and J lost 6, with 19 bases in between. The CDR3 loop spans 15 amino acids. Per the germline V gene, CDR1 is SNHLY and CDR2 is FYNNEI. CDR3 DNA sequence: TGTGCCAGCATCGCATACAGGGACCCAAGTCAGCCCCAGCATTTT. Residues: CASIAYRDPSQPQHF.